This T cell receptor beta chain was retrieved from a study of neurological immune-mediated disorders (dated by TCRdb to the late 2010s). With respect to the entire study: The study compared peripheral blood TCR-beta repertoires of HTLV-I-associated myelopathy (HAM/TSP) patients, multiple sclerosis patients and healthy controls using UMI-based sequencing. The cohort was made up of about 65 subjects, consisting of around 14 HAM/TSP patients, some 34 multiple sclerosis patients and 20 healthy controls. The roughly 110 TCR-beta libraries included longitudinal samples, technical triplicates and paired sorted CD4+ and CD8+ T-cell subsets alongside PBMC samples. Longitudinal HAM/TSP and healthy donors had 3 time-points each (about 3-40 month intervals). Paper-wide results and their limitations: Across subjects, expanded clones never shared an identical CDR3 amino acid sequence, which suggests that the TCR-beta repertoires in every group were private. TCR clonal expansion was highest in HAM/TSP patients and lowest in MS patients, with MS patients falling below even healthy controls.

Regarding this clonotype: Its antigen target is currently unknown. One base away there is no much larger clone; base qualities are not given.

Based on the germline V gene (reference sequence), the CDR1 and CDR2 sequences are LGHDT and YNNKEL. The CDR3, cysteine through phenylalanine, is 13 amino acids long. Only the CDR3 portion is preserved as DNA: 39 bases, with reading frame beginning at the first base. Trimming takes 4 bases from V and 3 bases from J, and the germline ends sit 8 bases apart. To synthesize cDNA, template-switch 5'RACE was performed with a primer carrying a 10-nucleotide random unique molecular identifier so that each TCR transcript was tagged. Every sequencing run covered 15-18 subjects and yielded more than 160 million TCR-beta sequences. The RNeasy kit was used to extract total RNA. The KAPA Real-time Library Amplification kit was used to amplify TCR-beta VDJ regions with primers targeting the TCR constant region and the 5'RACE anchor. A first PCR added sample indexes and Illumina adaptors, after which a second PCR increased the library yield. After Ampure bead purification, the TCR product of roughly 650 bp was size-selected on a 2% E-gel SizeSelection system. Before pooling, libraries had their quality checked on a Bioanalyzer, their concentration measured with Qubit, and their quantity determined with the Kapa Library Quantification kit. An Illumina HiSeq 2500 sequenced the libraries paired-end 2 x 150 bp. To increase sequence diversity, about 25-31% phiX was spiked into each library pool. Turning to the authors' computational methods: The UMI-based MiGEC pipeline processed quality-filtered reads and removed over 90% of raw TCR sequences during error correction. VDJ genes were aligned to IMGT germline references, and each clonotype was defined by a unique CDR3 amino acid sequence together with V-J genes. Clonal expansion, Shannon diversity and CDR3 relatedness (CalcPairwiseDistances, ClusterSamples) were evaluated with VDJtools, and phylogenetic trees were built with CLCbio workbench. A clone was classed as expanded if it had 8 or more unique UMIs, a cutoff based on coefficient-of-variation modelling across technical triplicates. The public reads were quality trimmed at Q25 with fastp and then assembled into clones with MiXCR by TCRdb, keeping productive beta chains. All rows with the same CDR3 protein become a single entry with the most common DNA and genes. These V and J calls originate from TCRdb's pipeline instead of the authors' own analysis. The sample data list some 71,000 distinct CDR3 sequences, and roughly 10% of these were observed just once. The ten largest clonotypes hold 9.5% to 10% of the sample.

In light of the paper, this sample's time point label describes: longitudinal time-point 1 (baseline). The healthy controls were volunteers from a blood bank in Maryland, USA. Unsorted PBMC libraries were generated from 2 million PBMCs stored in RNAlater at -80 °C until RNA extraction. Peripheral blood underwent Ficoll-Hypaque density gradient centrifugation to isolate PBMCs, which were then cryopreserved in liquid nitrogen. This TCR was sampled from a man aged 25 to 45 in good health. Sequencing was performed on PBMCs. The chain is assembled from TRBV3-1 and TRBJ2-3; the D gene is not confidently resolved. The sequenced DNA is TGTGCCAGCAGCCCGCGACTGACAGATACGCAGTATTTT. Its coded protein is CASSPRLTDTQYF.